A selection of T cell receptor beta chains follows, all from one sample in a study of CD8 T cells in Susac syndrome. TCRdb recomputed calls from the immunoSEQ multiplex PCR reads with MiXCR, one row per CDR3 protein. The sample lists some 300,000 distinct CDR3 sequences; approximately 85% were seen once. The specimen was CD8+ T cells from PBMCs. Receptors were obtained from a human donor with multiple sclerosis. Each CDR3 is given with its conserved first and last residue. Each record gives: clone size, V gene, J gene, D gene, CDR3 DNA, CDR3 protein. The D gene is left open where the match is weak. Some rows have no size entry. The others give once, few or many, or a class for an expanded clone.

abundance: NA
v_gene: TRBV12-3/TRBV12-4
j_gene: TRBJ2-1
d_gene: TRBD2
CDR3nt: TGTGCCAGCAGTTTATCAGCGGGAGTCAACAATGAGCAGTTCTTC
CDR3aa: CASSLSAGVNNEQFF

abundance: NA
v_gene: TRBV27
j_gene: TRBJ1-1
d_gene: NA
CDR3nt: TGTGCCAGCAGGGAGCAGAACACTGAAGCTTTCTTT
CDR3aa: CASREQNTEAFF

abundance: NA
v_gene: TRBV27
j_gene: TRBJ1-5
d_gene: NA
CDR3nt: TGTGCCAGCAGCCCAGGGGTAAACAATCAGCCCCAGCATTTT
CDR3aa: CASSPGVNNQPQHF

abundance: few
v_gene: TRBV28
j_gene: TRBJ1-1
d_gene: TRBD1
CDR3nt: TGTGCCAGCAGTTTAACAGGGGGCAACACTGAAGCTTTCTTT
CDR3aa: CASSLTGGNTEAFF

abundance: NA
v_gene: TRBV20-1
j_gene: TRBJ2-7
d_gene: NA
CDR3nt: TGCAGTGCTTGGGCCTCGAGCTCCTACGAGCAGTACTTC
CDR3aa: CSAWASSSYEQYF

abundance: few
v_gene: TRBV5-6
j_gene: TRBJ1-5
d_gene: NA
CDR3nt: TGTGCCAGCAGCCCTGGGGCGGGGAATCAGCCCCAGCATTTT
CDR3aa: CASSPGAGNQPQHF

abundance: NA
v_gene: TRBV27
j_gene: TRBJ1-3
d_gene: NA
CDR3nt: TGTGCCAGCAGTTCTATCGGACTACAGGGAGGCCCTGGAAACACCATATATTTT
CDR3aa: CASSSIGLQGGPGNTIYF

abundance: NA
v_gene: TRBV7-2
j_gene: TRBJ2-7
d_gene: NA
CDR3nt: TGTGCCAGCAGCTTAGCGGGGGCAGGCCTTACCTACGAGCAGTACTTC
CDR3aa: CASSLAGAGLTYEQYF

abundance: few
v_gene: TRBV6-2/TRBV6-3
j_gene: TRBJ1-1
d_gene: NA
CDR3nt: TGTGCCAGCGGGGGACAACTGAACACTGAAGCTTTCTTT
CDR3aa: CASGGQLNTEAFF

abundance: NA
v_gene: TRBV28
j_gene: TRBJ1-3
d_gene: NA
CDR3nt: TGTGCCAGCAGCCCCCTTGGAACTAGGAACACCATATATTTT
CDR3aa: CASSPLGTRNTIYF

abundance: NA
v_gene: TRBV19
j_gene: TRBJ2-1
d_gene: TRBD2
CDR3nt: TGTGCCAGTAGTATCCTAGCGGGTGTCTCCTACAATGAGCAGTTCTTC
CDR3aa: CASSILAGVSYNEQFF

abundance: NA
v_gene: TRBV6-5
j_gene: TRBJ2-7
d_gene: TRBD2
CDR3nt: TGTGCCAGCAGCCCCACTAGCGGGAGTTTCTACGAGCAGTACTTC
CDR3aa: CASSPTSGSFYEQYF

abundance: NA
v_gene: TRBV18
j_gene: TRBJ2-7
d_gene: NA
CDR3nt: TGTGCCAGCTCACCACCCTCCTCCCCGACCTACGAGCAGTACTTC
CDR3aa: CASSPPSSPTYEQYF

abundance: NA
v_gene: TRBV29-1
j_gene: TRBJ1-2
d_gene: NA
CDR3nt: TGCAGCGTTGGTTACAGGTTCTATGGCTACACCTTC
CDR3aa: CSVGYRFYGYTF

abundance: NA
v_gene: TRBV5-1
j_gene: TRBJ2-7
d_gene: NA
CDR3nt: TGCGCCAGCAGCTTATCTTCCCACCCCTACGAGCAGTACTTC
CDR3aa: CASSLSSHPYEQYF

abundance: NA
v_gene: TRBV27
j_gene: TRBJ2-3
d_gene: TRBD2
CDR3nt: TGTGCCAGCAGTTTACTAGTAGCGGGAAGCACAGATACGCAGTATTTT
CDR3aa: CASSLLVAGSTDTQYF

abundance: NA
v_gene: TRBV27
j_gene: TRBJ2-2
d_gene: TRBD1
CDR3nt: TGTGCCAGCAGTTCCGAAAGGACAGGCGGGTCCGGGGAGCTGTTTTTT
CDR3aa: CASSSERTGGSGELFF

abundance: NA
v_gene: TRBV20-1
j_gene: TRBJ2-1
d_gene: NA
CDR3nt: TGCAGTGCTAGGGGGTACGGACTACGAAGCTCCTACAATGAGCAGTTCTTC
CDR3aa: CSARGYGLRSSYNEQFF

abundance: NA
v_gene: TRBV9
j_gene: TRBJ2-1
d_gene: NA
CDR3nt: TGTGCCAGCAGCGTAGTCCCTGAGTTGTCCAATGAGCAGTTCTTC
CDR3aa: CASSVVPELSNEQFF

abundance: NA
v_gene: TRBV28
j_gene: TRBJ2-3
d_gene: TRBD2
CDR3nt: TGTGCCAGCAGTTTGACCCTCCACTCTAGCGGGAGGGCTACAGATACGCAGTATTTT
CDR3aa: CASSLTLHSSGRATDTQYF

abundance: NA
v_gene: TRBV12-3/TRBV12-4
j_gene: TRBJ1-2
d_gene: NA
CDR3nt: TGTGCCAGCATCTCCCTAGCGGGCGAGGGGCGAGGGGGCTACACCTTC
CDR3aa: CASISLAGEGRGGYTF

abundance: NA
v_gene: TRBV10-3
j_gene: TRBJ1-1
d_gene: TRBD1
CDR3nt: TGTGCCACCACGGGACAGGTCGTGGGCACTGAAGCTTTCTTT
CDR3aa: CATTGQVVGTEAFF

abundance: few
v_gene: TRBV30
j_gene: TRBJ2-7
d_gene: TRBD1
CDR3nt: TGTGCCTGGAGTGTCGGGACAGCCTACGAGCAGTACTTC
CDR3aa: CAWSVGTAYEQYF

abundance: NA
v_gene: TRBV6-1
j_gene: TRBJ2-7
d_gene: TRBD2
CDR3nt: TGTGCCAGCAGGACGCAGACTAGCGGGTACGAGCAGTACTTC
CDR3aa: CASRTQTSGYEQYF

abundance: NA
v_gene: TRBV19
j_gene: TRBJ1-5
d_gene: NA
CDR3nt: TGTGCCAGTATGGAGGGCAGGGTCCCGCCCCAGCATTTT
CDR3aa: CASMEGRVPPQHF

abundance: NA
v_gene: TRBV20-1
j_gene: TRBJ2-2
d_gene: NA
CDR3nt: TGCAGTGCTAGTCTCCACGGGGGATGGGAGGGGGCCTCCAACACCGGGGAGCTGTTTTTT
CDR3aa: CSASLHGGWEGASNTGELFF

abundance: NA
v_gene: TRBV7-9
j_gene: TRBJ1-2
d_gene: NA
CDR3nt: TGTGCCAGCAGCTGGACGTACGGGGTTGGCTACACCTTC
CDR3aa: CASSWTYGVGYTF

abundance: once
v_gene: TRBV28
j_gene: TRBJ2-3
d_gene: TRBD1
CDR3nt: TGTGCCAGCAGTTTTGGAGACAGGGTATACGCAGATACGCAGTATTTT
CDR3aa: CASSFGDRVYADTQYF

abundance: NA
v_gene: TRBV4-3
j_gene: TRBJ2-7
d_gene: TRBD2
CDR3nt: TGCGCCAGCAGCTCCAGTCTAGCGGGAGGCTCCTACGAGCAGTACTTC
CDR3aa: CASSSSLAGGSYEQYF

abundance: once
v_gene: TRBV30
j_gene: TRBJ2-2
d_gene: TRBD2
CDR3nt: TGTGCCTGGGGCTTAGCGGGAGTCGACACCGGGGAGCTGTTTTTT
CDR3aa: CAWGLAGVDTGELFF

abundance: NA
v_gene: TRBV7-8
j_gene: TRBJ1-2
d_gene: NA
CDR3nt: TGTGCCAGCAGCTTAATCCCCGGGAGTGTTTACGGCTACACCTTC
CDR3aa: CASSLIPGSVYGYTF

abundance: NA
v_gene: TRBV12-3/TRBV12-4
j_gene: TRBJ2-3
d_gene: NA
CDR3nt: TGTGCCAGCACCTCCGCGGGCACGACAGTGGCCACAGATACGCAGTATTTT
CDR3aa: CASTSAGTTVATDTQYF

abundance: NA
v_gene: TRBV7-9
j_gene: TRBJ2-1
d_gene: NA
CDR3nt: TGTGCCAGCAGCTTTCCCGAGACAGGAAGATTTTCCTACAATGAGCAGTTCTTC
CDR3aa: CASSFPETGRFSYNEQFF

abundance: NA
v_gene: TRBV4-3
j_gene: TRBJ2-7
d_gene: NA
CDR3nt: TGCGCCAGCAGCTCCCGGGTAGGGGCGGACGAGCAGTACTTC
CDR3aa: CASSSRVGADEQYF

abundance: NA
v_gene: TRBV30
j_gene: TRBJ1-6
d_gene: NA
CDR3nt: TGTGCCTGGAGTGTACTGGGGGCGGATTCACCCCTCCACTTT
CDR3aa: CAWSVLGADSPLHF

abundance: NA
v_gene: TRBV28
j_gene: TRBJ1-4
d_gene: TRBD1
CDR3nt: TGTGCCAGCAGCGAAGGACAGGGGAAACTGTTTTTT
CDR3aa: CASSEGQGKLFF

abundance: NA
v_gene: TRBV29-1
j_gene: TRBJ2-1
d_gene: NA
CDR3nt: TGCAGCGTTCCGGACTCTTTCCGGGCCAATGAGCAGTTCTTC
CDR3aa: CSVPDSFRANEQFF

abundance: NA
v_gene: TRBV10-3
j_gene: TRBJ2-1
d_gene: NA
CDR3nt: TGTGCCATCGCTTGGGGGCACAACAATGAGCAGTTCTTC
CDR3aa: CAIAWGHNNEQFF

abundance: NA
v_gene: TRBV28
j_gene: TRBJ2-7
d_gene: NA
CDR3nt: TGTGCCAGCAGTCCAACCTTTGCAGGGTTCTACGAGCAGTACTTC
CDR3aa: CASSPTFAGFYEQYF

abundance: NA
v_gene: TRBV10-3
j_gene: TRBJ1-1
d_gene: NA
CDR3nt: TGTGCCATCAGTGGTCCTGGGGACGCCCCGGTCACTGAAGCTTTCTTT
CDR3aa: CAISGPGDAPVTEAFF

abundance: NA
v_gene: TRBV6-5
j_gene: TRBJ2-5
d_gene: TRBD2
CDR3nt: TGTGCCAGCAGTTACTGGACTAGCGGGAGCCGGATGGGGCAAGAGACCCAGTACTTC
CDR3aa: CASSYWTSGSRMGQETQYF

abundance: once
v_gene: TRBV24-1
j_gene: TRBJ2-6
d_gene: NA
CDR3nt: TGTGCCACCAGTGACCCAGGAGGGGCCAACGTCCTGACTTTC
CDR3aa: CATSDPGGANVLTF

abundance: NA
v_gene: TRBV11-2
j_gene: TRBJ1-4
d_gene: TRBD1
CDR3nt: TGTGCCAGCAGCTTCAGCTTCCAGGGGGCGAATGAAAAACTGTTTTTT
CDR3aa: CASSFSFQGANEKLFF

abundance: NA
v_gene: TRBV20-1
j_gene: TRBJ1-2
d_gene: NA
CDR3nt: TGCAGTGCTAACCTACCGGAGGTCTATGGCTACACCTTC
CDR3aa: CSANLPEVYGYTF

abundance: NA
v_gene: TRBV5-5
j_gene: TRBJ2-3
d_gene: NA
CDR3nt: TGTGCCAGCACCACAGAGGGTTGGGCAGATACGCAGTATTTT
CDR3aa: CASTTEGWADTQYF

abundance: few
v_gene: TRBV28
j_gene: TRBJ2-1
d_gene: NA
CDR3nt: TGTGCCAGCAGTTTCTCTGGGGGTGAGCAGTTCTTC
CDR3aa: CASSFSGGEQFF

abundance: NA
v_gene: TRBV10-3
j_gene: TRBJ2-3
d_gene: TRBD1
CDR3nt: TGTGCCATCAGTGACCCCGGACAGGGGGCCACAGATACGCAGTATTTT
CDR3aa: CAISDPGQGATDTQYF